This T cell receptor beta chain was observed in a study of technical replicates of blood from a few donors. This table comes from immunoSEQ multiplex PCR, and its TCRdb copy is limited to in-frame clones, with some not included. The sample records tens of thousands of clones, around nine tenths being singletons. CDR3 length: 14 residues. Germline-derived CDR1 and CDR2 are LNHDA and SQIVND (reference sequence). Trimming took 3 bases from V and 6 from J; bases not matched to a gene: 6. The TCR originated in a human donor in good health. The material sequenced was T cells isolated from PBMCs. This chain connects TRBV19 to TRBJ2-7; 9 nucleotides line up with TRBD1. Here the CDR3 DNA reads TGTGCCAGTAGTATTCCGGGACAGGGATTCGAGCAGTACTTC. Translated: CASSIPGQGFEQYF.